The rows below give T cell receptor beta chains drawn from one sample of a study of T cells after yellow fever vaccination. TCRdb re-derived calls from the 5' RACE reads in MiXCR, one entry per CDR3 protein. The profile shows about 120,000 distinct CDR3 sequences, almost 9% of them singletons. Sequencing was performed on CD8+ T cells sorted from PBMCs, taken on the day of the yellow fever booster vaccination. The origin of the receptors is a man younger than 35 who received the YFV17D yellow fever vaccine. Each CDR3 is given with its conserved first and last residue. A D gene is named only where the DNA matches it firmly. For some rows the clone size is stated as once, few or many, or as a class when expanded; others skip it.

d_call clone_size j_call v_call cdr3_aa cdr3_nt
- few TRBJ1-5 TRBV6-6 CASSYLTGISNQPQHF TGTGCCAGCAGTTACCTCACAGGGATCAGCAATCAGCCCCAGCATTTT
TRBD1 few TRBJ1-2 TRBV6-5 CASSYSIPPKTGSDYGYTF TGTGCCAGCAGTTACTCGATCCCCCCCAAGACAGGGTCGGACTATGGCTACACCTTC
TRBD1 - TRBJ1-2 TRBV30 CAWSVPGGVNVYTF TGTGCCTGGAGTGTACCAGGGGGCGTGAATGTCTACACCTTC
TRBD1 few TRBJ1-2 TRBV12-5 CASGFMTGLGGYTF TGTGCTAGTGGTTTCATGACAGGGCTTGGAGGCTACACCTTC
- many TRBJ1-3 TRBV6-6 CASVAVSDTIYF TGTGCCAGCGTCGCGGTTTCCGACACCATATATTTT
- few TRBJ1-1 TRBV2 CASRLGRGTEAFF TGTGCCAGCAGACTTGGAAGAGGCACTGAAGCTTTCTTT
TRBD1 few TRBJ2-1 TRBV5-1 CASSLEPQGGNEQFF TGCGCCAGCAGCTTGGAACCACAGGGGGGTAATGAGCAGTTCTTC
- - TRBJ1-6 TRBV6-5 CASSYSQGFGSPLHF TGTGCCAGCAGTTACAGTCAGGGCTTTGGTTCACCCCTCCACTTT
- few TRBJ1-1 TRBV9 CASSVGEFGTEAFF TGTGCCAGCAGCGTAGGGGAATTCGGCACTGAAGCTTTCTTT
- few TRBJ1-4 TRBV18 CASSPRDEKLFF TGTGCCAGCTCACCACGGGATGAAAAACTGTTTTTT
- - TRBJ2-3 TRBV2 CASSEWRDTQYF TGTGCCAGCAGTGAGTGGCGAGATACGCAGTATTTT
TRBD2 few TRBJ2-5 TRBV20-1 CSASNSGGAGGSVGETQYF TGCAGTGCTAGTAACAGCGGGGGGGCCGGGGGCTCTGTAGGAGAGACCCAGTACTTC
- - TRBJ2-3 TRBV4-3 CASSQGAGGGPKDTQYF TGCGCCAGCAGCCAAGGGGCAGGTGGGGGGCCAAAAGATACGCAGTATTTT
- - TRBJ2-7 TRBV4-1 CASSQLEGPEQYF TGCGCCAGCAGCCAGTTGGAGGGTCCCGAGCAGTACTTC
- many TRBJ2-7 TRBV7-2 CASSLFLGGAYEQYF TGTGCCAGCAGCTTATTCCTGGGCGGGGCCTACGAGCAGTACTTC
- few TRBJ2-1 TRBV7-8 CASSFDYRDGSYNEQFF TGTGCCAGCAGCTTTGACTACAGGGACGGCTCCTACAATGAGCAGTTCTTC
TRBD1 - TRBJ2-5 TRBV5-8 CASSWGTVGEETQYF TGTGCCAGCAGCTGGGGGACAGTCGGTGAAGAGACCCAGTACTTC
- - TRBJ1-2 TRBV7-9 CASSYRRPNYGYTF TGTGCCAGCAGCTACAGGAGACCGAACTATGGCTACACCTTC
- - TRBJ1-1 TRBV5-1 CASSWGQGNTEALF -
- - TRBJ1-1 TRBV6-5 CASRELREAFF TGTGCCAGCAGAGAATTAAGGGAGGCTTTCTTT
- once TRBJ1-6 TRBV19 CASMGASGSPLHF TGTGCCAGTATGGGGGCGAGCGGTTCACCCCTCCACTTT
- few TRBJ2-7 TRBV6-5 CASSYSQAGYEQYF TGTGCCAGCAGTTACTCTCAAGCAGGCTACGAGCAGTACTTC
- many TRBJ1-1 TRBV27 CASSLGPGYTEAFF TGTGCCAGCAGTTTAGGTCCGGGGTACACTGAAGCTTTCTTT
- - TRBJ1-5 TRBV27 CASSQLQGPQHF TGTGCCAGCAGTCAACTACAGGGGCCCCAGCATTTT
TRBD1 few TRBJ2-5 TRBV5-1 CASRDRNQETQYF TGCGCCAGCAGGGACAGGAATCAAGAGACCCAGTACTTC
- many TRBJ1-4 TRBV9 CASSVEGGATNEKLFF TGTGCCAGCAGCGTAGAAGGCGGTGCAACTAATGAAAAACTGTTTTTT
- - TRBJ1-6 TRBV30 CAWSVREVSPLHF TGTGCCTGGAGTGTACGGGAGGTTTCACCCCTCCACTTT
TRBD2 few TRBJ2-5 TRBV7-2 CASSLGLADSRETQYF TGTGCCAGCAGCTTAGGACTAGCGGACTCTAGGGAGACCCAGTACTTC
- - TRBJ2-3 TRBV15 CATSRGVWTDTQYF TGTGCCACCAGCAGAGGGGTTTGGACAGATACGCAGTATTTT
TRBD1 many TRBJ2-7 TRBV15 CATSPTGPYEQYF TGTGCCACCAGCCCGACAGGGCCTTACGAGCAGTACTTC
TRBD1 few TRBJ1-2 TRBV12-3/TRBV12-4 CASSRQGLYYGYTF TGTGCCAGCAGCCGACAGGGGTTATACTATGGCTACACCTTC
- few TRBJ1-5 TRBV7-6 CASSLAGEPQHF TGTGCCAGCAGCTTAGCAGGGGAGCCCCAGCATTTT
TRBD2 - TRBJ2-2 TRBV6-5 CASSLYGGDTGELFF TGTGCCAGCAGTTTGTACGGGGGGGACACCGGGGAGCTGTTTTTT
- few TRBJ2-7 TRBV4-1 CASSQLGGWEQYF TGCGCCAGCAGCCAGTTAGGGGGGTGGGAGCAGTACTTC
- - TRBJ2-7 TRBV20-1 CSARGGAGGTEQYF TGCAGTGCTAGAGGAGGCGCAGGTGGCACCGAGCAGTACTTC
- few TRBJ1-2 TRBV6-5 CASSYGQRGYTF TGTGCCAGCAGTTATGGTCAGCGGGGCTACACCTTC
- few TRBJ1-1 TRBV12-3/TRBV12-4 CASSLARPNTEAFF TGTGCCAGCAGTTTAGCCAGGCCGAACACTGAAGCTTTCTTT
- - TRBJ1-1 TRBV7-9 CASSLDRAPTEAFF TGTGCCAGCAGCTTAGACCGGGCTCCGACTGAAGCTTTCTTT
- - TRBJ1-1 TRBV27 CASSPNGFYEAFF TGTGCCAGCAGTCCCAATGGTTTTTATGAAGCTTTCTTT
TRBD1 - TRBJ2-1 TRBV29-1 CSAGQYNEQFF TGCAGCGCGGGACAGTACAATGAGCAGTTCTTC
TRBD2 - TRBJ2-1 TRBV5-1 CASRTGTSGPRGIEQFF TGCGCCAGCAGAACCGGGACTAGCGGACCCCGAGGAATTGAGCAGTTCTTC
- many TRBJ1-2 TRBV12-3/TRBV12-4 CASSSWINYGYTF TGTGCCAGCAGTTCTTGGATAAACTATGGCTACACCTTC
- - TRBJ1-2 TRBV11-2 CASPLNGLGQQYGYTF TGTGCCAGCCCTCTAAACGGACTGGGGCAGCAGTATGGCTACACCTTC
- - TRBJ2-3 TRBV4-1 CASSQDYDSTDTQYF TGCGCCAGCAGCCAAGATTACGATAGCACAGATACGCAGTATTTT
TRBD2 few TRBJ2-1 TRBV29-1 CSVEVGGNEQFF TGCAGCGTTGAAGTGGGGGGGAATGAGCAGTTCTTC
TRBD1 few TRBJ1-6 TRBV4-1 CASSQGQGRSSPLHF TGCGCCAGCAGCCAAGGACAGGGTCGCTCGTCACCCCTCCACTTT
- many TRBJ2-2 TRBV5-1 CASSLVLATGELFF TGCGCCAGCAGCTTGGTTCTAGCGACCGGGGAGCTGTTTTTT
- - TRBJ2-1 TRBV12-3/TRBV12-4 CASSSTLSYNEQFF TGTGCCAGCAGTTCTACCCTCTCCTACAATGAGCAGTTCTTC
- few TRBJ1-5 TRBV7-6 CASSLGGTQPQHF TGTGCCAGCAGCTTAGGAGGGACCCAGCCCCAGCATTTT
- few TRBJ2-1 TRBV6-5 CASSYSGSYNEQFF TGTGCCAGCAGTTATAGCGGATCCTACAATGAGCAGTTCTTC
- - TRBJ2-1 TRBV27 CASSTTPRSDNEQFF TGTGCCAGCAGTACCACCCCCCGGTCCGACAATGAGCAGTTCTTC
- few TRBJ1-2 TRBV10-2 CASSAWGGYTF TGCGCCAGCAGTGCATGGGGGGGCTACACCTTC
- - TRBJ2-2 TRBV5-1 CASSLVGQLRGATGELFF TGCGCCAGCAGCTTGGTCGGTCAGCTGCGAGGGGCCACCGGGGAGCTGTTTTTT
TRBD2 - TRBJ2-2 TRBV7-6 CASSSTTSENTGELFF TGTGCCAGCAGTTCGACGACTAGCGAGAACACCGGGGAGCTGTTTTTT
- - TRBJ1-3 TRBV12-3/TRBV12-4 CASGTWSFNTIYF TGTGCCAGCGGAACATGGTCTTTCAACACCATATATTTT
- - TRBJ2-7 TRBV27 CASSFLTGAYEQYF TGTGCCAGCAGTTTTCTAACGGGAGCCTACGAGCAGTACTTC
TRBD1 few TRBJ2-5 TRBV10-3 CAISEYPTGDAQETQYF TGTGCCATCAGTGAGTACCCGACAGGGGATGCACAAGAGACCCAGTACTTC
TRBD1 few TRBJ1-2 TRBV29-1 CSAQGAIYGYTF TGCAGCGCACAGGGGGCGATCTATGGCTACACCTTC